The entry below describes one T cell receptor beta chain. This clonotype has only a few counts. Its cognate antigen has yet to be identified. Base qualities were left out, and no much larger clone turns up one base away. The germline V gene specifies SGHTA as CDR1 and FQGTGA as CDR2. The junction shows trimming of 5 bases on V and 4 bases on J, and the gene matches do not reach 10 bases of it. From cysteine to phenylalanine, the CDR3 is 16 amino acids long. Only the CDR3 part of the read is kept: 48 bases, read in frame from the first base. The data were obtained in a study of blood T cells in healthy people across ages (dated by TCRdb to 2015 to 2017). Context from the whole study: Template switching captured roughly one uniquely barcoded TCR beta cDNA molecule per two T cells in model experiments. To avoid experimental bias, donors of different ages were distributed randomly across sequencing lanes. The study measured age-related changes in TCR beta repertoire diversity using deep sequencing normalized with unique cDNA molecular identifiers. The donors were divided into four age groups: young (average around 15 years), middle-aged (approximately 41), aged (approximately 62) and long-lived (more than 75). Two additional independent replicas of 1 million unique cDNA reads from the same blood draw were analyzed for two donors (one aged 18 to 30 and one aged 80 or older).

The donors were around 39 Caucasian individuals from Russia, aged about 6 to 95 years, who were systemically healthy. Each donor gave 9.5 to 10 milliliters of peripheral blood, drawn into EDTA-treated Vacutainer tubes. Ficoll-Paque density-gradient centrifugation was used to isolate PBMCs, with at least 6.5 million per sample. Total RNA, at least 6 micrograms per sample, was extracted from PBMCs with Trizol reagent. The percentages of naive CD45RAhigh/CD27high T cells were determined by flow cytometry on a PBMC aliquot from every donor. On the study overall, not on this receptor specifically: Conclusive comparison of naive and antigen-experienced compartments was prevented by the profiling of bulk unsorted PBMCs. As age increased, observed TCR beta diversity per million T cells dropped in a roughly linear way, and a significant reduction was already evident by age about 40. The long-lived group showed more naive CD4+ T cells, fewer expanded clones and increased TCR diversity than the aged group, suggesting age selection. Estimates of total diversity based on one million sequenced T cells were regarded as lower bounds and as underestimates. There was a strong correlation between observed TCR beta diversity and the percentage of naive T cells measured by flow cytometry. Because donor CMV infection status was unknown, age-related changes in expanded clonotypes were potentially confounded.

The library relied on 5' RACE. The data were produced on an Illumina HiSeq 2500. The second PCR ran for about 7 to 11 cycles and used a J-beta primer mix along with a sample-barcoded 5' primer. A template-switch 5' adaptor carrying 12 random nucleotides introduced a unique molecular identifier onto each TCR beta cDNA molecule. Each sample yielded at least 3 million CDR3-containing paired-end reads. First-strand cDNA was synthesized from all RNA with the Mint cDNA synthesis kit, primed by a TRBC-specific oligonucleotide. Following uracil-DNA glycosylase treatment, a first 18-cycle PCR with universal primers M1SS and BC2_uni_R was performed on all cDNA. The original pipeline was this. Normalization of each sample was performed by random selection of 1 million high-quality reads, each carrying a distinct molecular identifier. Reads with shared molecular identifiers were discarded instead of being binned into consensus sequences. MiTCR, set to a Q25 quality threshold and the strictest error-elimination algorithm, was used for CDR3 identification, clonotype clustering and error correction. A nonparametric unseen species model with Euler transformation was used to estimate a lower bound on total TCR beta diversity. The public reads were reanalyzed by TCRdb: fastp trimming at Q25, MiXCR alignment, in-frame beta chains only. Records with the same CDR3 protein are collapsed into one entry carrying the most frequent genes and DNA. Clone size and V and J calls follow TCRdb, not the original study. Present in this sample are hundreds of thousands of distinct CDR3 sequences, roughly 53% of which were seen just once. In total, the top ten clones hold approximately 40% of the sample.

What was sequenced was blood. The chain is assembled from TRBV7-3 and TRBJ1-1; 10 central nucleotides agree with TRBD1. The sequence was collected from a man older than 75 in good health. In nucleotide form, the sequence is TGTGCCAGCAGCGTCACCCCGGACAGGGGGATCACTGAAGCTTTCTTT. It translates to CASSVTPDRGITEAFF.